This is a list of T cell receptor beta chains from one sample in a study of T cell responses to AZD1222 COVID-19 vaccine. Assay: immunoSEQ multiplex PCR; the TCRdb copy retains only in-frame clones and omits some. The table includes roughly 150,000 clones, around 90% detected once. The specimen was peripheral blood, collected 28 days after the second AZD1222 dose. These receptors all stem from an adult who received the AZD1222 COVID-19 vaccine. Both conserved end residues are part of each CDR3.

j_call	v_call	cdr3_aa
TRBJ2-2	TRBV28	CASSPPYPAGELFF
TRBJ2-1	TRBV3-1/TRBV3-2	CASSQPGRGYNEQFF
TRBJ2-1	TRBV5-1	CASSLMPGGSYNEQFF
TRBJ1-6	TRBV28	CASSTLGRNSPLHF
TRBJ1-3	TRBV19	CASSLRTAGNTIYF
TRBJ2-1	TRBV4-3	CASRGLESHNEQFF
TRBJ1-1	TRBV6-2/TRBV6-3	CASSLQSSTEAFF
TRBJ1-2	TRBV6-6	CASTYRAGNYGYTF
TRBJ2-2	TRBV30	CAWSGLAGGTGELFF
TRBJ1-6	TRBV28	CASGGPNSPLHF
TRBJ2-3	TRBV6-2/TRBV6-3	CASSYSMISGSLNTQYF
TRBJ2-1	TRBV29-1	CSTLSGTVGFF
TRBJ2-1	TRBV7-8	CASSLDRGQANEQFF
TRBJ1-5	TRBV28	CASEGQDQPQHF
TRBJ2-2	TRBV25-1	CASSELVDDRELFF
TRBJ1-2	TRBV4-3	CASSRGDTNYGYTF
TRBJ2-3	TRBV2	CASNGATDTQYF
TRBJ2-1	TRBV10-3	CAIIGAQGREQFF
TRBJ1-2	TRBV6-4	CASSETGEADYGYTF
TRBJ1-5	TRBV28	CASSPGQRDQPQHF
TRBJ2-3	TRBV30	CAWSRLAGAVDTQYF
TRBJ2-7	TRBV30	CAWSPGQREGRYEQYF
TRBJ2-2	TRBV5-5	CASSLDFWAGGNTGELFF
TRBJ1-5	TRBV19	CASSNTVTGGRNQPQHF
TRBJ1-2	TRBV4-2	CASSQEGGARANYGYTF
TRBJ1-6	TRBV6-5	CASSWTDGKNSPLHF
TRBJ1-5	TRBV19	CASSIEQGGQPQHF
TRBJ2-7	TRBV29-1	CSVVGLPEAEQYF
TRBJ1-5	TRBV19	CASTHGQLNQPQHF
TRBJ2-7	TRBV28	CASRGQGYLEQYF
TRBJ2-5	TRBV11-1	CASSYGLAGGGETQYF
TRBJ2-1	TRBV10-2	CASSDRPGGYNEQFF
TRBJ2-1	TRBV6-5	CASSFGGGLNEQFF
TRBJ2-7	TRBV29-1	CSAAPGGPTYEQYF
TRBJ2-7	TRBV5-1	CASSAGLAVGYEQYF
TRBJ2-3	TRBV6-5	CASWGSTDTQYF
TRBJ1-5	TRBV6-2/TRBV6-3	CASSPDRGRNQPQHF
TRBJ1-6	TRBV10-3	CAISGLNSPLHF
TRBJ1-4	TRBV5-1	CASSPGQPALGKLFF
TRBJ2-7	TRBV7-9	CASSPDRGLYEQYF
TRBJ2-2	TRBV24-1	CATSDPAPGTGELFF
TRBJ2-3	TRBV18	CASSRGDLTDTQYF
TRBJ1-3	TRBV19	CASSSAGVSGNTIYF
TRBJ2-1	TRBV6-6	CASGGYNEQFF
TRBJ1-2	TRBV5-6	CASSFSQGAGGYTF
TRBJ2-7	TRBV6-2/TRBV6-3	CASSYSSITQGGQYF